This TCR beta chain was documented in a study of cytomegalovirus exposure and HLA in healthy donors. Points from the study as a whole: It was confirmed in vitro that a few of the CMV-associated chains were specific for CMV antigens.

The length of the CDR3 is 16 residues. The J segment lost 8 bases and the V segment lost 4 bases, leaving 14 bases of the junction unmatched. As for this clone: Its target is unknown.

Assay used: immunoSEQ multiplex PCR; TCRdb lists only in-frame clones, some missing. Of more than 120,000 clones in the sample, about 91% are singletons; the top ten hold under 5%. The chain recombines TRBV6-7 with TRBJ1-2; 9 bases align to TRBD1. TRBV6-7 is noted as an ORF with a role that remains uncertain. The sample comprised PBMCs. The clonotype comes from a man aged 18 to 30 in good health and CMV-seropositive. CDR3 residues: CASSSNRDREEGGYTF. The CDR3 nucleotides read TGTGCCAGCAGTTCCAACCGGGACAGGGAGGAGGGGGGCTACACCTTC.